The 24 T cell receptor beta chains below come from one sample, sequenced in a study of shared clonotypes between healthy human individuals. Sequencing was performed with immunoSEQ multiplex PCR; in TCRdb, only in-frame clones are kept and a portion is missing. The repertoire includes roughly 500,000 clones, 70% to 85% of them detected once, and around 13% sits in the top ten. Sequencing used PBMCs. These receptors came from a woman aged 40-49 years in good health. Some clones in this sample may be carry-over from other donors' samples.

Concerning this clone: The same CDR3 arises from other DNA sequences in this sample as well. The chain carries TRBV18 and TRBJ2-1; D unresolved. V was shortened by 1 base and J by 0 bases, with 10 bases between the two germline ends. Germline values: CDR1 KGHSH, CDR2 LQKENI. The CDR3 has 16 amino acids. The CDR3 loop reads CASSPLSVSSYNEQFF. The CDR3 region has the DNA TGTGCCAGCTCACCACTCAGCGTGAGCTCCTACAATGAGCAGTTCTTC.

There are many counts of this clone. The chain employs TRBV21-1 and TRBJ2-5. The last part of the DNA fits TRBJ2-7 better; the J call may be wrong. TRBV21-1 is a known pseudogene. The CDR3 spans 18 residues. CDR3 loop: CASSKLRGPLRGTYEQYF. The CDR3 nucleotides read TGTGCCAGCAGCAAACTTCGGGGACCCTTAAGGGGTACCTACGAGCAGTACTTC.

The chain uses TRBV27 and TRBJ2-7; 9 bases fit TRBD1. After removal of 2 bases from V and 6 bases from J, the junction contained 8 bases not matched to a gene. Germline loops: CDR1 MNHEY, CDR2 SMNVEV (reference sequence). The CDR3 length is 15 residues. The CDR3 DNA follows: TGTGCCAGCAGTTTAGCCGGGACAGGGAAGGGCGAGCAGTACTTC. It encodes CASSLAGTGKGEQYF.

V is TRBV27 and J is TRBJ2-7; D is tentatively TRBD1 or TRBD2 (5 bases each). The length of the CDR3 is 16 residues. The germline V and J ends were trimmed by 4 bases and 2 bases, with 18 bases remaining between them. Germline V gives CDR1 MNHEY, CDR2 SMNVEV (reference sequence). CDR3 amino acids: CASSSQGQRRPYEQYF. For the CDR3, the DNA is TGTGCCAGCAGTTCCCAGGGCCAGCGGCGCCCCTACGAGCAGTACTTC.

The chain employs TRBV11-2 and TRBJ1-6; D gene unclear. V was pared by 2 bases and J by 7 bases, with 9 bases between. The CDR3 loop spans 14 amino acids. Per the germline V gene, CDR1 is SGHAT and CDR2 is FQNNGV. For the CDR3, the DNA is TGTGCCAGCAGCTTAACGGGCCCGAATTCACCCCTCCACTTT. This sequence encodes CASSLTGPNSPLHF.

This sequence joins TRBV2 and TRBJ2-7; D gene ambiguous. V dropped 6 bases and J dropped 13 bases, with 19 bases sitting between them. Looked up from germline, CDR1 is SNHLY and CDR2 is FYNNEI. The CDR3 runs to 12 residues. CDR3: CASSLGPRALYF. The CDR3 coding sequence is TGTGCCAGCAGCCTTGGGCCCCGAGCTTTATACTTC.

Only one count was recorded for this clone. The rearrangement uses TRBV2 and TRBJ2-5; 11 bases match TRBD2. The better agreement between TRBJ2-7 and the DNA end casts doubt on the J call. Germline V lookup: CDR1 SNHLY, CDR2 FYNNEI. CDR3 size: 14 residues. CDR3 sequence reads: CASRGLAVLYEQYF. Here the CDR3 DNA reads TGTGCCAGCAGGGGACTAGCGGTTCTCTACGAGCAGTACTTC.

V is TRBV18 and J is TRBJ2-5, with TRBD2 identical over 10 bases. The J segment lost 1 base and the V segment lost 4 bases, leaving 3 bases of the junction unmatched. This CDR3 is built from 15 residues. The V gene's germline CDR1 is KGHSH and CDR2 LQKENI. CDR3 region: CASSLAGGVQETQYF. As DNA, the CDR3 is TGTGCCAGCTCACTAGCGGGAGGAGTCCAAGAGACCCAGTACTTC.

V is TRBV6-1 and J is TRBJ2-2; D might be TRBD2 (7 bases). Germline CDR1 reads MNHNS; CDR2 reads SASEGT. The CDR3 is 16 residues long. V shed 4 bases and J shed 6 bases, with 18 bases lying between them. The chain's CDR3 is CASSGGGGRSAGELFF. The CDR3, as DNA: TGTGCCAGCAGTGGGGGGGGCGGGAGATCGGCCGGGGAGCTGTTTTTT.

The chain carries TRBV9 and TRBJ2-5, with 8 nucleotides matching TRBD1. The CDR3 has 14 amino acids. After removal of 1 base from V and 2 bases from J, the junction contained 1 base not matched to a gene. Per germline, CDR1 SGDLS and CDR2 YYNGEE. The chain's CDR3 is CASSVRQGQETQYF. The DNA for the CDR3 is TGTGCCAGCAGCGTACGACAGGGGCAAGAGACCCAGTACTTC. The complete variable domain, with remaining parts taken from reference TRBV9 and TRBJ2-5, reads DSGVTQTPKHLITATGQRVTLRCSPRSGDLSVYWYQQSLDQGLQFLIQYYNGEERAKGNILERFSAQQFPDLHSELNLSSLELGDSALYFCASSVRQGQETQYFGPGTRLLVL.

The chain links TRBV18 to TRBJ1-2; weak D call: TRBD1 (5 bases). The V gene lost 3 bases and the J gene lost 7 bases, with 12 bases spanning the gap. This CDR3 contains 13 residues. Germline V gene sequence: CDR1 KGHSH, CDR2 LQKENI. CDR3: CASSPDSGGGYTF. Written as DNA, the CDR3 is TGTGCCAGCTCACCCGATTCGGGGGGTGGCTACACCTTC.

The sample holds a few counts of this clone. Here the CDR3 reads CASSYGRATNEKLFF. In nucleotides, the CDR3 is TGCGCCAGCAGCTACGGCAGGGCAACTAATGAAAAACTGTTTTTT. This chain connects TRBV5-1 to TRBJ1-4; D might be TRBD1 (5 bases). Per germline, CDR1 SGHRS and CDR2 YFSETQ. The length of the CDR3 is 15 residues. Trimming removed 3 bases at V and 0 bases at J, with 9 bases between.

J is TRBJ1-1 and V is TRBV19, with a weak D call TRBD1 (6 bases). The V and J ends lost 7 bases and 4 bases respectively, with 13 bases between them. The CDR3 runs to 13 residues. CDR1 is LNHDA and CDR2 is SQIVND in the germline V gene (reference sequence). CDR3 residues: CASTWGRGTEAFF. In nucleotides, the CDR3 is TGTGCCAGTACTTGGGGGCGCGGCACTGAAGCTTTCTTT. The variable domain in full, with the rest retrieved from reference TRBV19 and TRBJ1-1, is DGGITQSPKYLFRKEGQNVTLSCEQNLNHDAMYWYRQDPGQGLRLIYYSQIVNDFQKGDIAEGYSVSREKKESFPLTVTSAQKNPTAFYLCASTWGRGTEAFFGQGTRLTVV.

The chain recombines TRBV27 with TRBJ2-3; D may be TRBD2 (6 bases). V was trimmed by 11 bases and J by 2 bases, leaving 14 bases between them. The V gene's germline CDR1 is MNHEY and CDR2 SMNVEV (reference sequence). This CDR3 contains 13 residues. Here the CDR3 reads CAVRELDTDTQYF. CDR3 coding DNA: TGTGCCGTTCGGGAGTTGGACACAGATACGCAGTATTTT.

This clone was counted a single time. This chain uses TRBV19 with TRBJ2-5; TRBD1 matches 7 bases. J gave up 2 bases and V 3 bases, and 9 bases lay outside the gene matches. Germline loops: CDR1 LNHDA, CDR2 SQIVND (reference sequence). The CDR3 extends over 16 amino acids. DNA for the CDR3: TGTGCCAGTAGTATCGCCCGGGGCAGGGGGCAAGAGACCCAGTACTTC. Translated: CASSIARGRGQETQYF.

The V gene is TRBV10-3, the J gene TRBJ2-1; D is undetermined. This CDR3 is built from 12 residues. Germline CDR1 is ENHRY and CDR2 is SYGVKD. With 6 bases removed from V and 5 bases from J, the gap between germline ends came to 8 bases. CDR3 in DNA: TGTGCCATCAGCGGACCAAACAATGAGCAGTTCTTC. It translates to CAISGPNNEQFF.

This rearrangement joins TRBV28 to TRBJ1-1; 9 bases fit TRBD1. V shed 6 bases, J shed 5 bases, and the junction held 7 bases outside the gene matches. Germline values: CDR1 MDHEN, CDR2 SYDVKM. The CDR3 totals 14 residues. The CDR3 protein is CASSLTGGGTEAFF. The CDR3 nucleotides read TGTGCCAGCAGCCTGACAGGGGGGGGGACTGAAGCTTTCTTT.

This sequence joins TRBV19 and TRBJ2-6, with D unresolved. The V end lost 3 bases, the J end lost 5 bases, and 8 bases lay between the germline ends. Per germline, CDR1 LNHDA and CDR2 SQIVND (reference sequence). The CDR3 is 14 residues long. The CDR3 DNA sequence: TGTGCCAGTAGTATTGCTGGAAGGGCCAACGTCCTGACTTTC. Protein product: CASSIAGRANVLTF.

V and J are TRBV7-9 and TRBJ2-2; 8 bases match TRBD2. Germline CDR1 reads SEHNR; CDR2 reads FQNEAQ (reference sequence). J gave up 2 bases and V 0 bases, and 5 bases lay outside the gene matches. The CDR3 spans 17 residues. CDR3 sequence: CASSLAGLAGNTGELFF. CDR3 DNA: TGTGCCAGCAGCTTAGCGGGGCTAGCGGGTAACACCGGGGAGCTGTTTTTT. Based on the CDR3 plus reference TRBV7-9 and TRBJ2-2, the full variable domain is DTGVSQNPRHKITKRGQNVTFRCDPISEHNRLYWYRQTLGQGPEFLTYFQNEAQLEKSRLLSDRFSAERPKGSFSTLEIQRTEQGDSAMYLCASSLAGLAGNTGELFFGEGSRLTVL.

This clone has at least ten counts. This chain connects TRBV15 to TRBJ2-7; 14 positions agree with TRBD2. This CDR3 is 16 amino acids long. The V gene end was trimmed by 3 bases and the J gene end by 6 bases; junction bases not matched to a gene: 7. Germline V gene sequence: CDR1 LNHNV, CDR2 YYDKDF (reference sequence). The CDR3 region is CATSRDPGLAGAEQYF. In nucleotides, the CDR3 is TGTGCCACCAGCAGGGACCCGGGACTAGCGGGAGCCGAGCAGTACTTC.

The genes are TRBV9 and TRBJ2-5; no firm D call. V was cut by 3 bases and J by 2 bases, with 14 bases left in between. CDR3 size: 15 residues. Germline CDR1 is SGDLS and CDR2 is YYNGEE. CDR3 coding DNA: TGTGCCAGCAGCGCGCGACTCTCCCAACAAGAGACCCAGTACTTC. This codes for CASSARLSQQETQYF.

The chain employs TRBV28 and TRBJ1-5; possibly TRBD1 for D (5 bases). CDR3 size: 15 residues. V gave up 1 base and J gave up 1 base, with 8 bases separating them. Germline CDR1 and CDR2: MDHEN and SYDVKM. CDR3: CASSLFRDSNQPQHF. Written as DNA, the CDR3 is TGTGCCAGCAGTTTATTTAGGGACAGCAATCAGCCCCAGCATTTT. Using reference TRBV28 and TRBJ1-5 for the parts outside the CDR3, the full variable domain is DVKVTQSSRYLVKRTGEKVFLECVQDMDHENMFWYRQDPGLGLRLIYFSYDVKMKEKGDIPEGYSVSREKKERFSLILESASTNQTSMYLCASSLFRDSNQPQHFGDGTRLSIL.

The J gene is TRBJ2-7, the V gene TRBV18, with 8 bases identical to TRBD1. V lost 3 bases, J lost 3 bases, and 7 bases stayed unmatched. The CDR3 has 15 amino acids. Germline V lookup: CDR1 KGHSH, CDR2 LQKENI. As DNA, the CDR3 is TGTGCCAGCTCACCTGGGCATGGACAGGGCTACGAGCAGTACTTC. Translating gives CASSPGHGQGYEQYF. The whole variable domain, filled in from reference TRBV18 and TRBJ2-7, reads NAGVMQNPRHLVRRRGQEARLRCSPMKGHSHVYWYRQLPEEGLKFMVYLQKENIIDESGMPKERFSAEFPKEGPSILRIQQVVRGDSAAYFCASSPGHGQGYEQYFGPGTRLTVT.

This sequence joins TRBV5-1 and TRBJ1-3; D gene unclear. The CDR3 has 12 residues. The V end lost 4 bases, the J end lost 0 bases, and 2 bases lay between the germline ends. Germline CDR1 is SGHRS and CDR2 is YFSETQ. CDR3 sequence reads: CASSDSGNTIYF. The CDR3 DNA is TGCGCCAGCAGCGACTCTGGAAACACCATATATTTT.